The present entry profiles one T cell receptor (beta chain) with its context. This clonotype turned up a few times. The specificity of this receptor is unknown. The sample holds no much larger clone one base away, and base qualities are not on file. These data are taken from a study of human T cells and chemical hapten exposure (dated by TCRdb to the early 2020s). Notes on the research overall: For sensitization, 2% DPC in acetone was applied to a roughly 2 cm by roughly 2 cm area of upper inner arm skin. The study tracked peripheral blood TCR repertoire changes in vivo during primary and secondary sensitization to the hapten diphenylcyclopropenone (DPC) in alopecia patients. Blood samples were taken from patients before sensitization (week 0) and at 2, 6 and about 24 weeks after DPC sensitization. Blood for TCR sequencing was provided by twenty-nine alopecia patients at one to four time points (pre-sensitization, 2, 6 and 24 weeks). Patch tests used Finn chambers with 0.01% DPC on the upper back, scored after 6 days by International Contact Dermatitis Research Group standards. Libraries were combined into a pool for sequencing, and differences in TCR yield between samples came mainly from small differences in library volumes within the pool. Alopecia areata with under or over 50% scalp involvement, alopecia totalis and alopecia universalis were represented in the patient cohort, which was mostly female. Weekly therapeutic DPC doses were additionally applied to the scalp of patients throughout the roughly 22-week study period.

General conclusions and limits of the study: Repeated subsampling changed both the strength of the expansion versus patch-test correlation and the threshold at which that correlation became significant. The number of PT1 expanded TCRs positively correlated with patch test score, significant at thresholds 8, 16 and 32 but not 4. Significantly more large CDR3 similarity clusters were formed by expanded TCRs than by pre-sensitization or healthy control sets, consistent with antigen-driven responses. All patients had alopecia, a presumed autoimmune disease, so their immune response might differ from that of healthy individuals. No change with DPC sensitization was found in the number of TCRs above 1 in 1000 frequency, and no evidence of global repertoire structure alterations was found.

The time point label, read with the paper, signifies: patch test 1, 2 weeks after DPC sensitization. This specimen's treatment or condition label, interpreted: therapeutic diphenylcyclopropenone sensitization with weekly scalp DPC. Blood at each patch-test visit was drawn before the patch test was applied. Patients were considered eligible if aged 18 to 70, diagnosed with alopecia and deemed suitable for DPC therapy, and patients were excluded if pregnant. Total RNA was extracted from unfractionated whole blood collected in Tempus Blood RNA tubes. The library was made by RACE. This sample was sequenced with a NextSeq 500. Library preparation attached unique molecular identifiers to individual cDNA molecules for quantitative, reproducible TCR counting. For every blood RNA sample, sequencing covered both the TCR alpha and TCR beta chains. The source study handled its data this way. Samples had a median of roughly 87,000 TCRs, with a range from roughly 20,000 to 690,600. The Decombinator software suite was used to annotate the V, J and CDR3 of the TCR reads. For the PS versus PT1 abundance plots, all samples were subsampled to the same number of TCRs (28,000). Expanded TCRs were defined as absent before sensitization and observed at least eight times at the 2-week time point. The public sequencing data were trimmed at Q25 with fastp and processed into clonotypes with MiXCR by TCRdb, which kept only in-frame beta chains. Rows are combined by CDR3 protein, so each entry shows the most common genes and DNA. What appears here as the V and J calls and clone size reflects TCRdb's work, not the paper's. The sample yields nearly 350,000 distinct CDR3 sequences; approximately 6.9% were counted once. Together, the top ten hold more than 7% of the sample.

A distance of 9 bases separates the germline ends of V and J, which lose 3 bases and 3 bases respectively. The CDR3, cysteine through phenylalanine, is 12 amino acids long. The DNA shown is the 36-base CDR3, in frame from base 1. CDR1 DFQATT and CDR2 SNEGSKA are derived from the germline V gene (reference sequence). The sequence is built from TRBV20-1 and TRBJ2-7; no confident D gene assignment can be made. The specimen comprised whole blood, sampled in connection with sensitization to the hapten diphenylcyclopropenone (DPC). This receptor was obtained from a young woman with alopecia areata. Some clones in this sample may be carry-over from other donors' samples. The nucleotide sequence reads as follows: TGCAGTGCTAGTTCGGCAGGCTACGAGCAGTACTTC. The translation is CSASSAGYEQYF.